This T cell receptor beta chain was retrieved from a study of cytomegalovirus exposure and HLA in healthy donors. This CDR3 is built from 14 residues. Per the germline V gene, CDR1 is MNHEY and CDR2 is SVGAGI. Trimming removed 0 bases at V and 8 bases at J, with 10 bases between. Study-wide results and caveats: Later work found that TCR association rates differed between HLA loci; DRB1 had the most and HLA-C the fewest.

This clone appeared a few times. Its matching antigen is unknown. PCR used 60 Vbeta primers and 13 Jbeta primers. Sequencing was performed with immunoSEQ multiplex PCR; in TCRdb, only in-frame clones are kept and a portion is missing. The table lists about 120,000 clones, roughly 80% of them singletons. The sequenced material came from PBMCs. The chain uses TRBV6-5 and TRBJ1-4, with D perhaps matching TRBD1 (5 bases). The receptor's source is a man aged 55 to 70 in good health and CMV-seropositive. The CDR3 spells CASSYSFQGEKLFF. The CDR3, as DNA: TGTGCCAGCAGTTACTCATTCCAGGGAGAAAAACTGTTTTTT.